This T cell receptor (beta chain) was recovered during a study of Graves' ophthalmopathy and Graves' hyperthyroidism. Overall study findings and caveats: Blood also contained most of the expanded thyroid clonotypes above 0.001 frequency. Using 13 signatures, a model distinguished ophthalmopathy from stable hyperthyroidism, reaching around 87% sensitivity and 70% to 83% specificity.

Researchers turned away patients with other autoimmune diseases, uncontrolled infections, pregnancy or lactation. Researchers took RNA transcripts and amplified TCR beta CDR3 regions from them. RT-PCR in the first round used HTBI primers; a second-round multiplex PCR followed. TCRdb used MiXCR to reprocess the multiplex PCR reads, holding one entry per CDR3 protein. Of more than 1,000,000 distinct CDR3 sequences in the sample, around a third are singletons; the top ten hold 11%. With regard to this clonotype: Its antigen is currently unknown.

Between the trimmed V and J ends, which lost 1 base and 1 base, there was a span of 7 bases. Germline V CDR1 and CDR2: DFQATT, SNEGSKA (reference sequence). CDR3 length: 13 amino acids. This clonotype was obtained from an adult man with Graves' hyperthyroidism. V is TRBV20-1 and J is TRBJ1-1, with D possibly TRBD1 on 5 matching bases. The specimen was peripheral blood or thyroid tissue (not recorded which). The CDR3 sequence: CSARGGWNTEAFF. CDR3 nucleotides: TGCAGTGCTAGAGGGGGCTGGAACACTGAAGCTTTCTTT.